This T cell receptor beta chain was profiled in a study of blood T cell repertoires in COVID-19. The repertoire was sequenced with immunoSEQ multiplex PCR; TCRdb's copy has only in-frame clones and lacks some. The data hold more than 300,000 clones, with more than 75% observed a single time. This CDR3 has 17 amino acids. Germline-derived CDR1 and CDR2 are ENHRY and SYGVKD. Trimming removed 2 bases at V and 13 bases at J, with 27 bases between. This sequence originates from a woman in her late teens or twenties who had recovered from COVID-19. The sequenced sample was PBMCs or T cells enriched from blood (not recorded which). This chain connects TRBV10-3 to TRBJ2-1, with D possibly TRBD2 on 6 matching bases. CDR3 residues: CAISEPSGDWRGSLQFF. DNA of the CDR3: TGTGCCATCAGTGAGCCAAGTGGGGACTGGCGGGGTTCCTTACAGTTCTTC.